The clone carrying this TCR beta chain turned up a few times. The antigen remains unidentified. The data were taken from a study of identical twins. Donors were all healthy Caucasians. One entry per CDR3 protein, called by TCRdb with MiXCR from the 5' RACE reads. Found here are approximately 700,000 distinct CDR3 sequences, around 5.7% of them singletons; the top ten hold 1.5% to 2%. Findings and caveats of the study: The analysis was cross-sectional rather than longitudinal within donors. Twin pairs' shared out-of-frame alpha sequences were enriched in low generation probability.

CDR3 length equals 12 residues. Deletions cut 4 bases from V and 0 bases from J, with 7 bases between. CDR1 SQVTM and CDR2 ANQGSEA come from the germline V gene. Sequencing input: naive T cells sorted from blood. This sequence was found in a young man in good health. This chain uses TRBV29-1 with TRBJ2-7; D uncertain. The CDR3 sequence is CSVAVRSYEQYF. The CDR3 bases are TGCAGCGTTGCCGTCCGCTCCTACGAGCAGTACTTC.